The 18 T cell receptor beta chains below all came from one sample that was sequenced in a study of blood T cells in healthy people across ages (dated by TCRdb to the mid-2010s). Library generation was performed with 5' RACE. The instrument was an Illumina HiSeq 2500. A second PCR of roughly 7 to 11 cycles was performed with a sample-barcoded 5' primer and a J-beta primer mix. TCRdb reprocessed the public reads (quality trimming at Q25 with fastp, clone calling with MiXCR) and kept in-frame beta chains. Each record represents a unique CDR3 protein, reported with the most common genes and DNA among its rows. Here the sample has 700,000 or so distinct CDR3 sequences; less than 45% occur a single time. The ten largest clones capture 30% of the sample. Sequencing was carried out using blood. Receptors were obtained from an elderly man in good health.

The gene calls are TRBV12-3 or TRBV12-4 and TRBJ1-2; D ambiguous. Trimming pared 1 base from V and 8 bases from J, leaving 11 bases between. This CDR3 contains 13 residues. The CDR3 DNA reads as TGTGCCAGCAGTTTAGTCCGGGAGGCCGGCTACACCTTC. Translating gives CASSLVREAGYTF.

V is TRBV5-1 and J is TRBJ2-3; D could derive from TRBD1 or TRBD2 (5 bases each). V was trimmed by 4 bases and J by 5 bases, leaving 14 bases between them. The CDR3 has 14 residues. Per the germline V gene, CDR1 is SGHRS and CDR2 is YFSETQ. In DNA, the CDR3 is TGCGCCAGCAGCCCCGGGACCAGAGTAGATACGCAGTATTTT. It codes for CASSPGTRVDTQYF.

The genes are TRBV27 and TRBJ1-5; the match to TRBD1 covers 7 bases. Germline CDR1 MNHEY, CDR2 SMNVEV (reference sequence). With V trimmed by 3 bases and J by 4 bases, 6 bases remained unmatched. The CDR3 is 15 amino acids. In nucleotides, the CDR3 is TGTGCCAGCAGTTTCGTCCGGGACAGAAATCAGCCCCAGCATTTT. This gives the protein CASSFVRDRNQPQHF.

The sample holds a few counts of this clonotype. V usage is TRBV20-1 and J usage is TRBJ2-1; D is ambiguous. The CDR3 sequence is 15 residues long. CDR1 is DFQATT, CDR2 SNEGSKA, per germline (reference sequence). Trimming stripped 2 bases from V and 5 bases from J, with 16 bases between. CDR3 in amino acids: CSARRPTQQHNEQFF. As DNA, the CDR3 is TGCAGTGCTAGAAGACCAACCCAACAACACAATGAGCAGTTCTTC.

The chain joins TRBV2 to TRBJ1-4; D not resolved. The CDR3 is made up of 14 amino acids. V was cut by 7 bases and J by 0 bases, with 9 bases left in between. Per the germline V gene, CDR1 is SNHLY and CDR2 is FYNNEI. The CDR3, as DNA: TGTGCCAGCACTCGACTTACAACTAATGAAAAACTGTTTTTT. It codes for CASTRLTTNEKLFF.

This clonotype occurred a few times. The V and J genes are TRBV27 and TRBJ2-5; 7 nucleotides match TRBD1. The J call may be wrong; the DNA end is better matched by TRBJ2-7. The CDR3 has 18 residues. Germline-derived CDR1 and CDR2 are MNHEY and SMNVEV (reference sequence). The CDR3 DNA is TGTGCCAGCAGAAAAATTTTTAGTACAGGGGCCCCCCTCGGCGAGCAGTACTTC. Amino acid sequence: CASRKIFSTGAPLGEQYF.

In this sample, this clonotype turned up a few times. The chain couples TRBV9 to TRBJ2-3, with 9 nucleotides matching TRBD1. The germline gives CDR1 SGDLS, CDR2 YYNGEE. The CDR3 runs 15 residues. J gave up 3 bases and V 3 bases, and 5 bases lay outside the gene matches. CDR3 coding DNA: TGTGCCAGCAGCGGCCGGGACAGGGTGACAGATACGCAGTATTTT. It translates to CASSGRDRVTDTQYF.

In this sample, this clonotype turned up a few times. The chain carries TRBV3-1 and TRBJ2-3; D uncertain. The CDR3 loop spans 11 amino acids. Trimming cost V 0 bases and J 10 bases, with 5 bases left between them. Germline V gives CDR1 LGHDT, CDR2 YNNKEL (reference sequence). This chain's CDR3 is CASSQELAQYF. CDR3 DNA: TGTGCCAGCAGCCAAGAACTTGCGCAGTATTTT.

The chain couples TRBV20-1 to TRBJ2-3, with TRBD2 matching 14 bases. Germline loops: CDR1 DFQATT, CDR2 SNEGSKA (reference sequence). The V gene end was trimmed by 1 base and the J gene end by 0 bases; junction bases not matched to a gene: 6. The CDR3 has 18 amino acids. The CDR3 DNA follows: TGCAGTGCTAGAGGGACTAGCGGGGGGCCCCCTAGCACAGATACGCAGTATTTT. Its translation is CSARGTSGGPPSTDTQYF.

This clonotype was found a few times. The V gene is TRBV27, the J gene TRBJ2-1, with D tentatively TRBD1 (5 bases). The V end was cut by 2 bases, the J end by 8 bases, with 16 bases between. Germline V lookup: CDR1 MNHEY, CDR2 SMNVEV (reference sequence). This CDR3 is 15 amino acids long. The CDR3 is CASSLNTPSGHEQFF. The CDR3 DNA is TGTGCCAGCAGTTTAAACACACCCTCAGGGCATGAGCAGTTCTTC.

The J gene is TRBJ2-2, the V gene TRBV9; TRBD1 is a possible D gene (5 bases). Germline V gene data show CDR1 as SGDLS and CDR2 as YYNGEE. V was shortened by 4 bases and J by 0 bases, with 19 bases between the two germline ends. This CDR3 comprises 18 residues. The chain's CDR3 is CASSFRHETAPNTGELFF. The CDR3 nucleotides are TGTGCCAGCAGCTTCAGACATGAGACAGCACCGAACACCGGGGAGCTGTTTTTT. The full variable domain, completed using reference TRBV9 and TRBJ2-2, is DSGVTQTPKHLITATGQRVTLRCSPRSGDLSVYWYQQSLDQGLQFLIQYYNGEERAKGNILERFSAQQFPDLHSELNLSSLELGDSALYFCASSFRHETAPNTGELFFGEGSRLTVL.

CDR3 DNA: TGTGCCAGTCACCCAGGGACAGGGGGTTTAGATACGCAGTATTTT. It translates to CASHPGTGGLDTQYF. The genes are TRBV21-1 and TRBJ2-3; no check of the table's D call, TRBD1, against the DNA was made. TRBV21-1 is a recognized pseudogene. The CDR3 has 15 residues.

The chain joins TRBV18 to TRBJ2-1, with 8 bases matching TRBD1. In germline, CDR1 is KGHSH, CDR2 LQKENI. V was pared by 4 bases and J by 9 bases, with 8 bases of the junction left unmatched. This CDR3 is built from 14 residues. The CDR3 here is CASSRRQGLGEQFF. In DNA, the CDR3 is TGTGCCAGCTCACGACGACAGGGGTTGGGTGAGCAGTTCTTC.

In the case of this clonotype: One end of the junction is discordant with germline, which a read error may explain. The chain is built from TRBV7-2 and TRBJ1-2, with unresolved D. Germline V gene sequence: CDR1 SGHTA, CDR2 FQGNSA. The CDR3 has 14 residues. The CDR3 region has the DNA TGTGCCGGCAGCTTGCCCCCTCACACAAATGGCTACACCTTC. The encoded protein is CAGSLPPHTNGYTF.

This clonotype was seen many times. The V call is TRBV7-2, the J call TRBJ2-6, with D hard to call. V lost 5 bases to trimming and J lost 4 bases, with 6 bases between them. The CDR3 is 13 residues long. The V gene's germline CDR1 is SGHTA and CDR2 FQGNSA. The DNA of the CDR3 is TGTGCCAGCAGCCTACGGGGGGCCAACGTCCTGACTTTC. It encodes CASSLRGANVLTF.

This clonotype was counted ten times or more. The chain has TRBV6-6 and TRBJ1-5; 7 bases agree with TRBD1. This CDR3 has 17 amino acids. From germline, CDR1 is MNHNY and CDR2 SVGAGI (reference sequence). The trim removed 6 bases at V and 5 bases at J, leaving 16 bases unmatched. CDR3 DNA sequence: TGTGCCAGCAGCCCCCCGTTCCGACAGGGCGGGGATCAGCCCCAGCATTTT. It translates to CASSPPFRQGGDQPQHF.

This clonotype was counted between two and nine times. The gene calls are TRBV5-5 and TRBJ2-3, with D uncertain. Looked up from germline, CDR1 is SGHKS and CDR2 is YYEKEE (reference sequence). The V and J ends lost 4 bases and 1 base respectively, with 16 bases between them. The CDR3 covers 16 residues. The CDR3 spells CASSLAPSARTDTQYF. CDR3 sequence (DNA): TGTGCCAGCAGCCTCGCCCCCAGCGCCCGCACAGATACGCAGTATTTT. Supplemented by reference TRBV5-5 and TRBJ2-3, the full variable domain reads DAGVTQSPTHLIKTRGQQVTLRCSPISGHKSVSWYQQVLGQGPQFIFQYYEKEERGRGNFPDRFSARQFPNYSSELNVNALLLGDSALYLCASSLAPSARTDTQYFGPGTRLTVL.

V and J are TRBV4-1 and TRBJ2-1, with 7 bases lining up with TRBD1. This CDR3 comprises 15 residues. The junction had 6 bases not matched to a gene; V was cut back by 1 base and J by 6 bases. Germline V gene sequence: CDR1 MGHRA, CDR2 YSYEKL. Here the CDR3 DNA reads TGCGCCAGCAGCCAAGGGACAGGTCCCACCAATGAGCAGTTCTTC. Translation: CASSQGTGPTNEQFF.